This T cell receptor beta chain was captured by sequencing in a study of blood T cell repertoires in COVID-19. In the study overall: The United States, Italy and Spain supplied acute and convalescent COVID-19 samples. Sample material is recorded as cDNA or gDNA derived from T cells, B-cell-depleted T cells, or PBMCs.

In the original analysis: Researchers report that nucleated cell counts were estimated from reference gene primer amplification. Method: immunoSEQ multiplex PCR; TCRdb's copy keeps in-frame clones and lacks some. V and J calls and clone size are as listed in that table; D and trimming were resolved from the DNA. The table shows around 69,000 clones, with 80% to 90% occurring only once. This CDR3 is 14 amino acids long. V was clipped by 1 base and J by 3 bases, with 10 bases between them. Germline-derived CDR1 and CDR2 are MNHEY and SVGEGT. This sequence was found in an older woman with acute or convalescent COVID-19. J is TRBJ2-7 and V is TRBV6-2 or TRBV6-3; D may be TRBD2 (6 bases). Sequences were obtained from peripheral blood. The CDR3 region has the DNA TGTGCCAGCAGTTACTGGACCGGGAGCTACGAGCAGTACTTC. This gives the protein CASSYWTGSYEQYF.